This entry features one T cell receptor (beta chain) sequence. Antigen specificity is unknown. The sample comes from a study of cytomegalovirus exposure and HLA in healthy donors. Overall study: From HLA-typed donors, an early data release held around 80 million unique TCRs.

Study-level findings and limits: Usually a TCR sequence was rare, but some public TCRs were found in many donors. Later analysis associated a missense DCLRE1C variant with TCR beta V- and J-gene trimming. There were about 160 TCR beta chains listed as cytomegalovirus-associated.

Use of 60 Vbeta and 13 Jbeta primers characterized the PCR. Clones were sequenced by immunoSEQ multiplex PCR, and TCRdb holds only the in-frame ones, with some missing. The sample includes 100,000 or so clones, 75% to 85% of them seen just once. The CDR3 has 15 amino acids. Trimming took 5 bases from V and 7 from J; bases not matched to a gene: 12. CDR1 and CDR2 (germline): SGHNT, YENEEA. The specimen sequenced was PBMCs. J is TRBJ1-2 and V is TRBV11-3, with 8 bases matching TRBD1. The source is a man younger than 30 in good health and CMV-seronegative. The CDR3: CASSGGEGQGFGYTF. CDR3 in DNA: TGTGCCAGCAGCGGCGGCGAAGGACAGGGCTTTGGCTACACCTTC.